This T cell receptor beta chain was documented in a study of blood T cell repertoires in COVID-19. Original methodology: For nucleated cells, counts were estimated from reference gene primer amplification. Here immunoSEQ multiplex PCR was the method, and the copy in TCRdb shows in-frame clones only, minus some. That table supplies the V and J calls and clone size; D and trimming were determined from the DNA. The repertoire holds under 300,000 clones, with about 89% as singletons. Participants had their cohort set by participant-reported clinical history. With V trimmed by 3 bases and J by 7 bases, 3 bases remained unmatched. The CDR3 consists of 14 residues. Germline V CDR1 and CDR2: SGDLS, YYNGEE.

The TCR was taken from a man in his forties who had recovered from COVID-19. The sample comprised PBMCs or T cells enriched from blood (not recorded which). The J gene is TRBJ2-2, the V gene TRBV9; 10 bases fit TRBD1. The CDR3 here is CASSGTGGSGELFF. CDR3 sequence (DNA): TGTGCCAGCAGCGGGACAGGGGGAAGCGGGGAGCTGTTTTTT. The full variable domain, its missing parts supplied by reference TRBV9 and TRBJ2-2, is DSGVTQTPKHLITATGQRVTLRCSPRSGDLSVYWYQQSLDQGLQFLIQYYNGEERAKGNILERFSAQQFPDLHSELNLSSLELGDSALYFCASSGTGGSGELFFGEGSRLTVL.